The table lists the clone carrying this T cell receptor (beta chain) with a count of one. What it binds is not known. These data are taken from a study of shared clonotypes between healthy human individuals. Study conclusions and caveats: Memory subsets had estimated richness that was generally smaller than that of naive subsets.

Healthy HIV-negative adults without recent acute infections or vaccinations served as donors. Each replicate PCR on the sorted subsets used 200 ng DNA (around 31,000 T cell genomes). Only in-frame clones appear in the TCRdb table, and some are missing; sequencing was by immunoSEQ multiplex PCR. The sample records 2,500,000 or so clones, more than 80% being singletons. The V end lost 3 bases, the J end lost 0 bases, and 11 bases lay between the germline ends. CDR1 is SGHVS and CDR2 is FQNEAQ in the germline V gene. The CDR3 runs 15 residues. Sequencing was carried out using naive CD4+ T cells sorted from blood. Subset in this sample: CD45RA+ positively selected. This sequence originates from a man aged 18 to 30 in good health. This chain links TRBV7-8 with TRBJ1-1, with a possible D match to TRBD1 (6 bases). This chain's CDR3 is CASSFPGQMNTEAFF. The CDR3 region has the DNA TGTGCCAGCAGCTTTCCCGGACAGATGAACACTGAAGCTTTCTTT.